The T cell receptor beta chain under discussion was sequenced for a study of post-analysis software for immune sequencing data. General study points: TRBV5-6, TRBV5-1 and TRBV20-1 were among several TRBV segments more frequent in patients than controls.

The CDR3 contains 14 residues. V lost 5 bases and J lost 1; bases outside the gene matches: 3. In the case of this clonotype: Its antigen is still unknown.

Built from TCR beta cDNA, the libraries had unique molecular identifiers in them. TCRdb re-called the PCR reads with MiXCR, one entry per CDR3 protein. The table has approximately 250,000 distinct CDR3 sequences, 36% seen once. The clonotype comes from a girl aged 5-17 years with multiple sclerosis. J is TRBJ2-3 and V is TRBV12-3 or TRBV12-4; 7 bases are shared with TRBD2. The sample consisted of blood. In DNA form, the CDR3 reads TGTGCCAGCAGTGCGGGGGAAGGCACAGATACGCAGTATTTT. This encodes CASSAGEGTDTQYF.